A single sample is the source of the 20 T cell receptor beta chains below, sequenced in a study of human T cells and chemical hapten exposure. This sample's time point: pre-sensitization, week 0. Stated treatment: therapeutic diphenylcyclopropenone sensitization with weekly scalp DPC. TCRdb redid the calling of the RACE reads with MiXCR, one entry per CDR3 protein. There are around 120,000 distinct CDR3 sequences in the sample; roughly 14% occur only once, and approximately 2.6% lies in the top ten. The starting material was whole blood, obtained in connection with sensitization to the hapten diphenylcyclopropenone (DPC). These receptors came from a woman aged 18-29 years with alopecia areata. Some clones in this sample may be carry-over from other donors' samples.

In its sample, this clonotype was seen many times. V is TRBV4-3 and J is TRBJ1-1; 8 bases agree with TRBD1. This CDR3 has 17 residues. Germline trimming cut 1 base from V and 2 bases from J; bases unmatched to any gene: 9. In germline, CDR1 is LGHNA, CDR2 YSLEER. The CDR3 loop is CASSQGGRQGLNTEAFF. CDR3 coding DNA: TGCGCCAGCAGCCAAGGAGGCCGACAGGGGCTAAACACTGAAGCTTTCTTT.

This clonotype was recorded at least ten times. V gene TRBV28 combines with J gene TRBJ2-1, with 8 bases that match TRBD1. Germline V gives CDR1 MDHEN, CDR2 SYDVKM. CDR3 length: 16 residues. After removal of 4 bases from V and 0 bases from J, the junction contained 5 bases not matched to a gene. In DNA, the CDR3 is TGTGCCAGCAGTTCCCGGACAGGGAGCTCCTACAATGAGCAGTTCTTC. This sequence encodes CASSSRTGSSYNEQFF.

The chain carries TRBV12-3 or TRBV12-4 and TRBJ2-7, with unresolved D. V was trimmed by 1 base and J by 5 bases, leaving 12 bases between them. This CDR3 spans 14 amino acids. The CDR3 loop is CASSLGNSANEQYF. The CDR3 bases are TGTGCCAGCAGTTTAGGAAACAGCGCGAACGAGCAGTACTTC.

The rearrangement joins TRBV28 to TRBJ2-7; the D call may be TRBD1 or TRBD2 (5 bases each). This CDR3 is 14 amino acids long. The V end was cut by 3 bases, the J end by 0 bases, with 9 bases between. In germline, CDR1 is MDHEN, CDR2 SYDVKM. This chain's CDR3 is CASSFGDRSYEQYF. CDR3 DNA: TGTGCCAGCAGTTTCGGGGACCGCTCCTACGAGCAGTACTTC.

This clonotype was recorded many times. The chain employs TRBV10-2 and TRBJ2-7; D is uncertain. Trimming took 2 bases from V and 4 from J, leaving 3 bases between them. Per germline, CDR1 WSHSY and CDR2 SAAADI. This CDR3 comprises 11 residues. The CDR3 sequence is CASSEVYEQYF. As DNA, the CDR3 is TGCGCCAGCAGTGAGGTATACGAGCAGTACTTC.

This clonotype was observed many times. The chain couples TRBV27 to TRBJ2-7; 10 bases agree with TRBD2. This CDR3 is built from 15 residues. V lost 2 bases to trimming and J lost 3 bases; unmatched junction nucleotides: 4. Looked up from germline, CDR1 is MNHEY and CDR2 is SMNVEV (reference sequence). The DNA for the CDR3 is TGTGCCAGCAGTTTACTAGCGGGGGCCTTCTACGAGCAGTACTTC. Protein product: CASSLLAGAFYEQYF.

The J gene is TRBJ1-2, the V gene TRBV4-2; TRBD1 matches 7 bases. From germline, CDR1 is LGHNA and CDR2 YNFKEQ. The CDR3 covers 16 residues. V gave up 0 bases and J gave up 8 bases; unmatched junction bases: 12. The CDR3 here is CASSQERDSTIRGYTF. The CDR3 DNA is TGTGCCAGCAGCCAAGAAAGGGACAGCACGATAAGGGGCTACACCTTC.

This clonotype has at least ten counts. V and J are TRBV2 and TRBJ2-1; unclear D gene. This CDR3 contains 14 residues. Germline V gene data show CDR1 as SNHLY and CDR2 as FYNNEI. V was shortened by 6 bases and J by 5 bases, with 14 bases between the two germline ends. The CDR3 here is CASRSPLLDNEQFF. CDR3 bases: TGTGCCAGCAGGAGCCCCTTACTCGACAATGAGCAGTTCTTC.

This clonotype was counted between two and nine times. V is TRBV7-2 and J is TRBJ2-1; D ambiguous. Trimming took 1 base from V and 4 from J, leaving 5 bases between them. Germline V CDR1 and CDR2: SGHTA, FQGNSA. The CDR3 is 13 residues long. Here the CDR3 DNA reads TGTGCCAGCAGCTTAGTGGGGTACAATGAGCAGTTCTTC. This encodes CASSLVGYNEQFF.

This clonotype was recorded a few times. The chain recombines TRBV14 with TRBJ1-2; TRBD1 aligns across 8 bases. Trimming removed 4 bases from V and 5 bases from J; junction bases left unmatched: 6. There are 14 residues in the CDR3. In germline, CDR1 is SGHDN, CDR2 FVKESK. The CDR3 nucleotides read TGTGCCAGCAGCCTCGTGACAGGGGATTATGGCTACACCTTC. This sequence encodes CASSLVTGDYGYTF.

This clonotype showed up many times. This rearrangement joins TRBV29-1 to TRBJ1-2; perhaps TRBD1 as D (5 bases). The CDR3 covers 13 residues. V lost 6 bases and J 1 base, leaving 12 bases between the germline ends. Germline-derived CDR1 and CDR2 are SQVTM and ANQGSEA. As DNA, the CDR3 is TGCAGCGTGACAGTATCTGGTAACTATGGCTACACCTTC. As protein: CSVTVSGNYGYTF.

This clonotype was seen a few times. The chain has TRBV4-1 and TRBJ1-6; D might be TRBD1 (6 bases). Germline assignment: CDR1 MGHRA and CDR2 YSYEKL. The CDR3 consists of 17 residues. The V gene lost 4 bases and the J gene lost 9 bases, with 22 bases spanning the gap. The chain's CDR3 is CASSRDKEWRIGSPLHF. The DNA of the CDR3 is TGCGCCAGCAGCCGGGACAAAGAGTGGAGGATAGGTTCACCCCTCCACTTT.

The chain carries TRBV7-2 and TRBJ2-7, with D unclear. Trimming removed 5 bases at V and 1 base at J, with 12 bases between. This CDR3 region has 14 residues. Germline V gene data show CDR1 as SGHTA and CDR2 as FQGNSA. The CDR3 sequence: CASSASPGSYEQYF. The CDR3 DNA is TGTGCCAGCAGCGCCTCTCCCGGGTCCTACGAGCAGTACTTC.

A few counts support this clonotype. This chain joins TRBV11-2 and TRBJ2-7; D call uncertain. V was shortened by 3 bases and J by 3 bases, with 3 bases between the two germline ends. From germline, CDR1 is SGHAT and CDR2 FQNNGV. CDR3 length: 11 amino acids. This chain's CDR3 is CASSFYYEQYF. CDR3 nucleotide sequence: TGTGCCAGCAGCTTCTACTACGAGCAGTACTTC.

V and J are TRBV9 and TRBJ2-3; D gene uncertain. The CDR3 has 12 residues. Germline V gene data show CDR1 as SGDLS and CDR2 as YYNGEE. V was cut by 3 bases and J by 10 bases, with 12 bases left in between. CDR3 coding DNA: TGTGCCAGCAGCGCCCCCGATGGCGCGCAGTATTTT. Translation gives CASSAPDGAQYF.

This rearrangement joins TRBV12-5 to TRBJ1-1; the D gene is possibly TRBD1 (5 bases). Trimming cost V 6 bases and J 4 bases, with 12 bases left between them. Germline assignment: CDR1 LGHNT and CDR2 FRNRAP. The CDR3 has 13 residues. The CDR3 is CASGLRDGTEAFF. The CDR3 DNA is TGTGCTAGTGGCCTCAGGGATGGCACTGAAGCTTTCTTT.

Worth noting for this clonotype: The junction differs from germline at one of its ends, possibly a read error. V and J are TRBV7-7 and TRBJ2-5; D possibly uses TRBD1 or TRBD2 (5 bases each). The CDR3 has 14 amino acids. Germline V gene sequence: CDR1 SSHAT, CDR2 FNYEAQ (reference sequence). This CDR3 is CVSSQGTYQETQYF. CDR3 bases: TGTGTCAGCAGCCAAGGGACGTATCAAGAGACCCAGTACTTC. The full variable domain, with the rest looked up from reference TRBV7-7 and TRBJ2-5, is GAGVSQSPRYKVTKRGQDVTLRCDPISSHATLYWYQQALGQGPEFLTYFNYEAQPDKSGLPSDRFSAERPEGSISTLTIQRTEQRDSAMYRCVSSQGTYQETQYFGPGTRLLVL.

This clonotype was counted at least ten times. The CDR3 sequence: CASKSSYNSPLHF. The DNA for the CDR3 is TGCGCCAGCAAGAGCTCCTATAATTCACCCCTCCACTTT. This chain joins TRBV5-1 and TRBJ1-6; D unresolved. This CDR3 spans 13 amino acids. Trimming cost V 6 bases and J 0 bases, with 4 bases left between them. CDR1 SGHRS and CDR2 YFSETQ come from the germline V gene.

This clonotype was found many times. This chain connects TRBV19 to TRBJ2-2; D uncertain. Germline V gene lookup returns CDR1 LNHDA and CDR2 SQIVND (reference sequence). The CDR3 extends over 12 amino acids. V shed 6 bases and J shed 5 bases, with 7 bases lying between them. The CDR3 DNA sequence: TGTGCCAGTAGATGGTTGACCGGGGAGCTGTTTTTT. Its translation is CASRWLTGELFF.

This clonotype was counted between two and nine times. The V call is TRBV12-3 or TRBV12-4, the J call TRBJ2-3, with D hard to call. The CDR3 extends over 12 amino acids. V lost 3 bases to trimming and J lost 14 bases, with 15 bases between them. The CDR3 DNA reads TGTGCCAGCAGTTTTGGCATTCCTAACTCGTATTTT. Translated: CASSFGIPNSYF.